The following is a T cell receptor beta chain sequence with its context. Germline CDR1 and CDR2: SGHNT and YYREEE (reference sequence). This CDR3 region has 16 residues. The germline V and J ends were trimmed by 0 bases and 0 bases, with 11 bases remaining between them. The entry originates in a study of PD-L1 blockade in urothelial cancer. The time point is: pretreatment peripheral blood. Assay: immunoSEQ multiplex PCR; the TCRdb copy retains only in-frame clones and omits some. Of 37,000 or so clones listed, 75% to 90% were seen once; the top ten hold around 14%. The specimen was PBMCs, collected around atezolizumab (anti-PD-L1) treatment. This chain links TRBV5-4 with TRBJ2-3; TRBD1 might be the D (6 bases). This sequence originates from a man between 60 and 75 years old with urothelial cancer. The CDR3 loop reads CASSLGGLSSTDTQYF. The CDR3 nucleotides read TGTGCCAGCAGCTTGGGGGGGCTATCTAGCACAGATACGCAGTATTTT.